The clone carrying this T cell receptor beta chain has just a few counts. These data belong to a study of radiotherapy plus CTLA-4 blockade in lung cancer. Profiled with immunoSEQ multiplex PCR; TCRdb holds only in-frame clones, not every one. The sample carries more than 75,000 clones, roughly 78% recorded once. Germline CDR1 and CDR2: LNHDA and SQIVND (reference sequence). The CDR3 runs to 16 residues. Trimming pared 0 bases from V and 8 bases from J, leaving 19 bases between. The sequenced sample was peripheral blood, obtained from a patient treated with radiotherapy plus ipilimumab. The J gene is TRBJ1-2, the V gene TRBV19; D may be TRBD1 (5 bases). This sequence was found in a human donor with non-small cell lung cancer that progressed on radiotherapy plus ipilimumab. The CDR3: CASSIDGGGLARGYTF. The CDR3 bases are TGTGCCAGTAGTATAGATGGGGGGGGTTTGGCACGCGGCTACACCTTC.